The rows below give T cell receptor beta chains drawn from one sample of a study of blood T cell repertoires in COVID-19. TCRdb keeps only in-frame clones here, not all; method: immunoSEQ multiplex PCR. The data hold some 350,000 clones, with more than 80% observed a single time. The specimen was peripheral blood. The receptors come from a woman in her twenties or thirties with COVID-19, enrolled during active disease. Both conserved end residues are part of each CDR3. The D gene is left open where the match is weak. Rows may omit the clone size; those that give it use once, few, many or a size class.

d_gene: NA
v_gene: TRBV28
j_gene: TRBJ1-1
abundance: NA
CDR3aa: CASSLTSRRVGAFF
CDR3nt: TGTGCCAGCAGTTTAACTAGTCGGCGGGTAGGGGCTTTCTTT

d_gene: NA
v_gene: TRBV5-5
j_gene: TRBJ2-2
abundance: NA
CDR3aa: CASSLEWGLSTGELFF
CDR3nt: TGTGCCAGCAGCTTGGAATGGGGGCTGAGCACCGGGGAGCTGTTTTTT

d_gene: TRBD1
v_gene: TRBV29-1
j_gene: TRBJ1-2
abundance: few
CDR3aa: CSVGTPLAGGWFGGYGYTF
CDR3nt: TGCAGCGTTGGGACTCCTTTAGCAGGGGGCTGGTTCGGCGGCTATGGCTACACCTTC

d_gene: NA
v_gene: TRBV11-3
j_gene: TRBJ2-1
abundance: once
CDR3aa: CASSLLPDEQFF
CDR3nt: TGTGCCAGCAGCTTATTACCGGATGAGCAGTTCTTC

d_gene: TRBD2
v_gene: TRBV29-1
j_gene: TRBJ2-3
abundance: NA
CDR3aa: CSVGGPFFIAGGGPTDTQYF
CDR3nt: TGCAGCGTTGGAGGTCCCTTTTTCATAGCGGGAGGTGGACCCACAGATACGCAGTATTTT

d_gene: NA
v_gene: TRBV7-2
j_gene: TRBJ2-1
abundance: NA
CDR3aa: CASSLSSSPYNEQFF
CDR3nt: TGTGCCAGCAGCTTATCTTCCTCCCCCTACAATGAGCAGTTCTTC

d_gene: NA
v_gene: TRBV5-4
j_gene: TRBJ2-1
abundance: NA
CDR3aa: CASSGQSPLNEQFF
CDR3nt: TGTGCCAGCAGCGGGCAGTCCCCCCTCAATGAGCAGTTCTTC

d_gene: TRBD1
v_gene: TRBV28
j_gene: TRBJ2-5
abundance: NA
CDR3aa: CASSFRTGLVETQYF
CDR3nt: TGTGCCAGCAGTTTCAGGACAGGGCTTGTAGAGACCCAGTACTTC

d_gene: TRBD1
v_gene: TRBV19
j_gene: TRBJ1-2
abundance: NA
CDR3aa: CASRPDTGTGSYYGYTF
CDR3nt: TGTGCCAGTAGGCCAGACACCGGGACAGGGTCTTACTATGGCTACACCTTC

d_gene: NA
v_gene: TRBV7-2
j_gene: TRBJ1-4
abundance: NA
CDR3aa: CASSLGFSDEKLFF
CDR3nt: TGTGCCAGCAGCTTAGGTTTTTCGGATGAAAAACTGTTTTTT

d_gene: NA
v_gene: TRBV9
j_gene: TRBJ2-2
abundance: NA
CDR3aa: CASSPRGIRSTGELFF
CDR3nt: TGTGCCAGCAGCCCTCGGGGTATTCGAAGCACCGGGGAGCTGTTTTTT

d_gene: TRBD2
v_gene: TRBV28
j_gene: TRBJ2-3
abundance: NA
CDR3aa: CASSYRLAGGPSGTQYF
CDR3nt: TGTGCCAGCAGTTACCGACTAGCGGGGGGCCCCTCCGGTACGCAGTATTTT

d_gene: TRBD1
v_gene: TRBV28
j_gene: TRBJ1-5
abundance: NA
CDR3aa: CASRHRTGTGVNQPQHF
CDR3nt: TGTGCCAGCAGACATAGAACCGGGACAGGGGTCAATCAGCCCCAGCATTTT

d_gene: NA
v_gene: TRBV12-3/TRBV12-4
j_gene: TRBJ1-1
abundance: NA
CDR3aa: CASSSSGGTEAFF
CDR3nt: TGTGCCAGCAGCTCTTCGGGGGGCACTGAAGCTTTCTTT

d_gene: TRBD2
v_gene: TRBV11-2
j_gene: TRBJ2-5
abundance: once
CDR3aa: CASSFSGLARETQYF
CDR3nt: TGTGCCAGCAGCTTTTCGGGACTAGCGAGAGAGACCCAGTACTTC

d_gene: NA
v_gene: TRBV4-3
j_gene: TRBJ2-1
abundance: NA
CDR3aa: CASSPLPRNEQFF
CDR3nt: TGCGCCAGCAGCCCACTCCCCCGTAATGAGCAGTTCTTC

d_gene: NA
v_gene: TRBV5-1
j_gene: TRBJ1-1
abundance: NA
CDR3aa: CASSPSSHSTEAFF
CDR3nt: TGCGCCAGCAGCCCATCGTCGCACTCCACTGAAGCTTTCTTT

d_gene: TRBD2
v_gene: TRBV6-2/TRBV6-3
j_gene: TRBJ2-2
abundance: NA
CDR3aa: CASSPRLAGGQIGELFF
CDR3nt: TGTGCCAGCAGCCCCCGACTAGCGGGGGGGCAGATCGGGGAGCTGTTTTTT

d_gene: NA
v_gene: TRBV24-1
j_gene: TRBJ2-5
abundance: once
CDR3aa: CATSKTGSGRETQYF
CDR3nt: TGTGCCACCAGCAAGACAGGGTCTGGGAGGGAGACCCAGTACTTC

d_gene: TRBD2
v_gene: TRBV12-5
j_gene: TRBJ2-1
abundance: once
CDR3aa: CASGLVLGRGEAYNEQFF
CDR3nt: TGTGCTAGTGGTTTGGTCCTAGGACGGGGGGAGGCCTACAATGAGCAGTTCTTC

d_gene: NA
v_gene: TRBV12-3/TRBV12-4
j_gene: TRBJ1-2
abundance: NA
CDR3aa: CASSATGNYGYTF
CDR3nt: TGTGCCAGCAGCGCTACAGGGAACTATGGCTACACCTTC

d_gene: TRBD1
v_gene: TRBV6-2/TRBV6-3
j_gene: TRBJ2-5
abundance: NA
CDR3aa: CASSRRQGRRETQYF
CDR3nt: TGTGCCAGCAGCCGACGACAGGGGAGGAGAGAGACCCAGTACTTC

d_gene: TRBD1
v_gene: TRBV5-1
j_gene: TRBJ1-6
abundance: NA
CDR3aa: CASSFTGGGSPLHF
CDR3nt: TGCGCCAGCAGCTTTACAGGGGGCGGTTCACCCCTCCACTTT

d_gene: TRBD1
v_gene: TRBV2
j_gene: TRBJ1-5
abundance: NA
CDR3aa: CASLRGTDQPQHF
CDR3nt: TGTGCCAGCCTCAGGGGGACCGATCAGCCCCAGCATTTT

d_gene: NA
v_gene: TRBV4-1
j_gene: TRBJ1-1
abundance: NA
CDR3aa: CASSPALSREDTEAFF
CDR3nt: TGCGCCAGCAGCCCCGCCCTGAGCAGGGAGGACACTGAAGCTTTCTTT

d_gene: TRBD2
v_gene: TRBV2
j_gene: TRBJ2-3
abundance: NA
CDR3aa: CASSLLAGADTQYF
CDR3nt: TGTGCCAGCAGTTTACTAGCGGGAGCTGATACGCAGTATTTT

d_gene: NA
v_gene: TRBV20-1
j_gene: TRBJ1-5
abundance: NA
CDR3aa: CSASRGSNQPQHF
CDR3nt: TGCAGTGCTAGTAGGGGCAGCAATCAGCCCCAGCATTTT

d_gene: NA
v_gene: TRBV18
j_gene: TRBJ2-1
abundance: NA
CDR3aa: CASSPNDRSLYNEQFF
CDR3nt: TGTGCCAGCTCACCAAATGACAGATCCCTCTACAATGAGCAGTTCTTC

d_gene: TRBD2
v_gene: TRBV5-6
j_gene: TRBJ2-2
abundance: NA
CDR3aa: CASSPGLAGPTGELFF
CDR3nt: TGTGCCAGCAGCCCTGGACTAGCGGGGCCCACCGGGGAGCTGTTTTTT

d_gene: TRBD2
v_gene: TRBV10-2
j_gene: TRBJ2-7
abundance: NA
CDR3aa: CASSTRTGGGPTYEQYF
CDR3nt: TGCGCCAGCAGCACCCGAACTGGCGGGGGGCCGACCTACGAGCAGTACTTC

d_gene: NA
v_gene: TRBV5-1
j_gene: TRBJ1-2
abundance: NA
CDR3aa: CASTPVVGEDGYTF
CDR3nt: TGCGCCAGCACCCCCGTGGTAGGGGAAGACGGCTACACCTTC

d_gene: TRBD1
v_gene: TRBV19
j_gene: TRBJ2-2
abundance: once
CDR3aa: CASDRGLPGELFF
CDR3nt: TGTGCCAGCGACAGGGGGCTACCCGGGGAGCTGTTTTTT

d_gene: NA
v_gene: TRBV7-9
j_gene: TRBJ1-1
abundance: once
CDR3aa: CASSSRGGPKAWMNTEAFF
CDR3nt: TGTGCCAGCAGCTCTCGGGGAGGCCCTAAGGCCTGGATGAACACTGAAGCTTTCTTT

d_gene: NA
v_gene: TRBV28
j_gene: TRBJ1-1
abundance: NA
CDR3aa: CASSYIRAEAFF
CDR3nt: TGTGCCAGCAGTTATATCAGGGCTGAAGCTTTCTTT

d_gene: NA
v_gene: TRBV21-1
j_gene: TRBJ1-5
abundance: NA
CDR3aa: CASSKGTPHAGGAGNQPQHF
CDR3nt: TGTGCCAGCAGCAAAGGGACTCCTCACGCAGGGGGCGCGGGCAATCAGCCCCAGCATTTT

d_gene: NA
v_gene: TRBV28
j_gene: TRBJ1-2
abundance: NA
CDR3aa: CASRPLDSPPGYTF
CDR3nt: TGTGCCAGCAGGCCCCTGGACAGCCCGCCTGGCTACACCTTC

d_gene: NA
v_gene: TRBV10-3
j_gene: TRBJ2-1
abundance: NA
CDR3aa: CAISESNGGRGYNEQFF
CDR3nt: TGTGCCATCAGTGAGTCGAACGGGGGGCGGGGTTACAATGAGCAGTTCTTC

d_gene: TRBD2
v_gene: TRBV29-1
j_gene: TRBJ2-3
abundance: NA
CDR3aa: CSVGVLAASTDTQYF
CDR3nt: TGCAGCGTTGGCGTACTAGCGGCCAGCACAGATACGCAGTATTTT

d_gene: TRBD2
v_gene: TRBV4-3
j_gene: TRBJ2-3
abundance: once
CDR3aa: CASSQGLAGTDTQYF
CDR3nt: TGCGCCAGCAGCCAAGGACTAGCTGGCACAGATACGCAGTATTTT

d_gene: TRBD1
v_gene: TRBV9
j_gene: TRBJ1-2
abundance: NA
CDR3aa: CASSVGGLQGVGGYTF
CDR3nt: TGTGCCAGCAGCGTAGGCGGTCTACAGGGGGTTGGGGGCTACACCTTC

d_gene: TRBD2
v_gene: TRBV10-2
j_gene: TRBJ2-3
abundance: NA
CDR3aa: CASSEPSGGSDTQYF
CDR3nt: TGCGCCAGCAGTGAGCCTAGCGGGGGCTCAGATACGCAGTATTTT

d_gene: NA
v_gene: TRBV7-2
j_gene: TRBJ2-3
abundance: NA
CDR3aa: CASSLSGTSTDTQYF
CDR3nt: TGTGCCAGCAGCTTATCGGGAACTAGCACAGATACGCAGTATTTT

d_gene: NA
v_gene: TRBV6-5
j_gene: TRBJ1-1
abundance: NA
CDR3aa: CASSFRQSNTEAFF
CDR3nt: TGTGCCAGCAGTTTTAGACAGTCGAACACTGAAGCTTTCTTT

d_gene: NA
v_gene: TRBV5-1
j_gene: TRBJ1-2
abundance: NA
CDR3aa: CASQGGYGYTF
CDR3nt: TGCGCCAGCCAGGGAGGCTATGGCTACACCTTC

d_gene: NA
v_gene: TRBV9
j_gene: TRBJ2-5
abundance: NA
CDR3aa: CASSGGGHRQETQYF
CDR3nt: TGTGCCAGCAGCGGGGGGGGGCACCGCCAAGAGACCCAGTACTTC

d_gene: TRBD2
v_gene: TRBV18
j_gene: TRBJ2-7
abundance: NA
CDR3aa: CASSPGAGGGSYEQYF
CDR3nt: TGTGCCAGCTCACCAGGAGCGGGGGGCGGATCCTACGAGCAGTACTTC

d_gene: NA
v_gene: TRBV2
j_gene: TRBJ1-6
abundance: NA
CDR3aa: CASGQYKTPLHF
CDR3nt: TGTGCCAGCGGACAGTACAAGACACCCCTCCACTTT

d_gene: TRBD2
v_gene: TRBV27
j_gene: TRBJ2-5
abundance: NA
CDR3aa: CASSSTSGGARETQYF
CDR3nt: TGTGCCAGCAGTTCCACTAGCGGGGGGGCTCGGGAGACCCAGTACTTC

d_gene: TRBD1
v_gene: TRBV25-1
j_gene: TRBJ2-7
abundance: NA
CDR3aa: CASSEGQGVAYEQYF
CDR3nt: TGTGCCAGCAGTGAAGGACAGGGGGTCGCCTACGAGCAGTACTTC

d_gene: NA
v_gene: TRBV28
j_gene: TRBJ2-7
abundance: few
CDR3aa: CAKWRDSVNYEQYF
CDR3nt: TGTGCCAAGTGGAGGGACAGCGTCAACTACGAGCAGTACTTC

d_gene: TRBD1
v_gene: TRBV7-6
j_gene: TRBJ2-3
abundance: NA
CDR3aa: CASSSRVGQGTDTQYF
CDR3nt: TGTGCCAGCAGCTCCCGGGTCGGACAGGGTACAGATACGCAGTATTTT

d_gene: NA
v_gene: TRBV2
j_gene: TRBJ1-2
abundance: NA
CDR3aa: CASTPNIGGFNYGYTF
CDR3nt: TGTGCCAGCACCCCCAACATCGGGGGTTTTAACTATGGCTACACCTTC